There are a few counts of the clone carrying this T cell receptor beta chain. Its specificity is not known. These data belong to a study of regulatory T cells in long-lasting Graves disease. Study-wide results and limits: Relative to new patients (roughly 980), persistent patients exhibited greater sharing of public clonotypes (about 3,000). Persistent disease was characterized by preferential usage of TRBV28, TRBJ1-2 and TRBJ2-5. Those with persistent Graves' had less TCR diversity than newly diagnosed patients.

V was shortened by 7 bases and J by 1 base, with 10 bases between the two germline ends. Looked up from germline, CDR1 is LNHDA and CDR2 is SQIVND (reference sequence). This CDR3 contains 13 residues. CDR3-region Arm-PCR and iRepertoire HTBI primers produced the TCR beta libraries. TCRdb processed the multiplex PCR reads anew with MiXCR; each CDR3 protein has one entry. Of hundreds of thousands of distinct CDR3 sequences listed, about 16% are singletons. Time point denoted: newly diagnosed GD, antithyroid drugs for less than 3 months. PBMCs provided the RNA from which the TCR library was made. In addition, the sample was reused for a study of T cells in Graves' hyperthyroidism and ophthalmopathy. That paper notes: Classification by a 13 V-J model distinguished ophthalmopathy from stable hyperthyroidism.

The sequenced sample was peripheral blood mononuclear cells (PBMCs), obtained at new diagnosis, from a patient treated with antithyroid drugs. The V call is TRBV19, the J call TRBJ1-1; D is unclear. The sequence derives from a woman in her twenties or thirties with Graves disease. The CDR3 here is CASTEDGNTEAFF. The CDR3 DNA reads TGTGCCAGTACCGAGGACGGGAACACTGAAGCTTTCTTT.